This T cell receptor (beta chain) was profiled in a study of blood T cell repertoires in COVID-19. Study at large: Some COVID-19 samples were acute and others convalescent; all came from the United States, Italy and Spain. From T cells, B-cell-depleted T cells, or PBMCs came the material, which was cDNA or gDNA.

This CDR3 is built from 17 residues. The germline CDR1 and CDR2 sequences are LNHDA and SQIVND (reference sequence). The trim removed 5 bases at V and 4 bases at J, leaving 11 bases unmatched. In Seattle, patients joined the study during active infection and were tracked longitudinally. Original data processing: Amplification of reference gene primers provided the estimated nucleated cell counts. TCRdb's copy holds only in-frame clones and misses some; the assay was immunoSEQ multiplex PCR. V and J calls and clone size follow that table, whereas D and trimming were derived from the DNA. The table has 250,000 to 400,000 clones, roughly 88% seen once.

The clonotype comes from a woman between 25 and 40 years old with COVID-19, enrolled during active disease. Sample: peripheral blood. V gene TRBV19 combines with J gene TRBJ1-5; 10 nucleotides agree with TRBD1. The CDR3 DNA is TGTGCCAGTAGTCTCACCGTGGGACAGGGGAGTAATCAGCCCCAGCATTTT. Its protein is CASSLTVGQGSNQPQHF.